A selection of T cell receptor beta chains follows, all from one sample in a study of blood T cell repertoires in COVID-19. Assay used: immunoSEQ multiplex PCR; TCRdb lists only in-frame clones, some missing. This sample carries 130,000 to 150,000 clones, roughly 80% of them seen once, and the ten largest clones take under 7%. Sequencing used PBMCs or T cells enriched from blood (not recorded which). These receptor sequences come from a man in his forties with acute COVID-19. The CDR3 runs from the conserved cysteine through the conserved F or W. D genes are given only for firm matches. The size entry is marked missing in some rows and otherwise reads once, few, many or a size class.

>TRBJ1-3|.|.|TRBV28
TGTGCCAGCTCGAGGATTGGAAACACCATATATTTT
CASSRIGNTIYF
>TRBJ2-7|TRBD2|.|TRBV10-2
TGCGCCAGCAGTGAAGGACTAGCGGGCCGACTCTACGAGCAGTACTTC
CASSEGLAGRLYEQYF
>TRBJ2-1|TRBD2|.|TRBV24-1
TGTGCCACCAGTGATTTGGGGACTAGCGGGAGTCTGGGGGAGCAGTTCTTC
CATSDLGTSGSLGEQFF
>TRBJ1-5|.|.|TRBV14
TGTGCCAGCAGACAGACCCCCTGGGGCCTGCCCCAGCATTTT
CASRQTPWGLPQHF
>TRBJ2-7|.|.|TRBV2
TGTGCCAGCAGTGTTCTCCTAGAGCAGTACTTC
CASSVLLEQYF
>TRBJ2-5|.|few|TRBV11-2
TGTGCCAGCAGCTTAGGGAGGGAGGACCAGTACTTC
CASSLGREDQYF
>TRBJ2-7|.|.|TRBV9
TGTGCCAGCAGCGCCGGGTCAGAAGACGAGCAGTACTTC
CASSAGSEDEQYF
>TRBJ2-3|.|.|TRBV5-1
TGCGCCAGCAGCTTGGATGGGGGCCCAGGAGATACGCAGTATTTT
CASSLDGGPGDTQYF
>TRBJ1-1|TRBD1|.|TRBV18
TGTGCCAGCTCACCTGAAGTATCAACCGACAGGGGTGCTTTCTTT
CASSPEVSTDRGAFF
>TRBJ1-3|.|.|TRBV5-4
TGTGCCAGCAGCTTGGACAGCTCTGGAAACACCATATATTTT
CASSLDSSGNTIYF
>TRBJ2-7|TRBD2|few|TRBV27
TGTGCCAGCAGATTAGAGCTAGCGGGGGCTTCCTACGAGCAGTACTTC
CASRLELAGASYEQYF
>TRBJ1-2|TRBD1|few|TRBV9
TGTGCCAGCAGCGTAGGCCCGGGGACAGGGGGAAGCGGCTACACCTTC
CASSVGPGTGGSGYTF
>TRBJ1-5|.|.|TRBV4-1
TGCGCCAGCAGCCTACAACAGGGCGGTCAGCCCCAGCATTTT
CASSLQQGGQPQHF
>TRBJ2-3|TRBD2|.|TRBV10-3
TGTGCCATCAGTGGCGGTTCTAGCGGGGTATGGGAAAACACAGATACGCAGTATTTT
CAISGGSSGVWENTDTQYF
>TRBJ1-6|.|.|TRBV4-3
TGCGCCAGCAGGGAGGAGGGCTCCTATAATTCACCCCTCCACTTT
CASREEGSYNSPLHF
>TRBJ2-7|.|.|TRBV24-1
TGTGCCACCAGTGAACGAAGCGGGCGAGGTCCTGGGAACGAGCAGTACTTC
CATSERSGRGPGNEQYF
>TRBJ1-2|.|.|TRBV28
TGTGCCAGCAGTTTGCAGGGCGGCTATGGCTACACCTTC
CASSLQGGYGYTF
>TRBJ1-2|.|.|TRBV4-1
TGCGCCAGCAGCCAAGCGCCACAGGGCATAGCCTATGGCTACACCTTC
CASSQAPQGIAYGYTF
>TRBJ2-1|.|.|TRBV24-1
TGTGCCATAGCCCCGCGGAAAGTTGACAATGAGCAGTTCTTC
CAIAPRKVDNEQFF
>TRBJ1-5|TRBD1|.|TRBV4-1
TGCGCCAGCAGCCAGACGACAGGGATCAATCAGCCCCAGCATTTT
CASSQTTGINQPQHF
>TRBJ2-7|.|.|TRBV14
TGTGCCAGCAGCCAAGGGATTCTTAGGGGATACGAGCAGTACTTC
CASSQGILRGYEQYF
>TRBJ1-1|.|.|TRBV5-4
TGTGCCAGCAGCCGCGAGGGGGGGGCCATGAACACTGAAGCTTTCTTT
CASSREGGAMNTEAFF
>TRBJ1-2|.|.|TRBV28
TGTGCCAGCAAGGGGGGGTCTTATGGCTACACCTTC
CASKGGSYGYTF
>TRBJ2-5|TRBD2|once|TRBV25-1
TGTGCCAGCAGTCCCCGGGTAGCGGGAGAGGAGACCCAGTACTTC
CASSPRVAGEETQYF
>TRBJ2-3|.|few|TRBV10-3
TGTGCCATCAGTGAGTCCAGCGAGGCCACAGATACGCAGTATTTT
CAISESSEATDTQYF
>TRBJ1-1|.|few|TRBV7-2
TGTGCCAGCAGCGTCCTGGCGGTAGACACTGAAGCTTTCTTT
CASSVLAVDTEAFF
>TRBJ2-1|.|.|TRBV6-2/TRBV6-3
TGTGCCAGCAGTTACTCGAATCCCGGGAGCCCCTACAATGAGCAGTTCTTC
CASSYSNPGSPYNEQFF
>TRBJ2-1|.|.|TRBV28
TGTGCCAGCAATAGTTACAATGAGCAGTTCTTC
CASNSYNEQFF
>TRBJ2-5|TRBD1|.|TRBV28
TGTGCCAGCAGTCCGTTAGGGACAGGGCAAGAGACCCAGTACTTC
CASSPLGTGQETQYF
>TRBJ2-1|.|.|TRBV5-4
TGTGCCAGCGCGAAGGGGGACAATGAGCAGTTCTTC
CASAKGDNEQFF
>TRBJ1-4|.|.|TRBV24-1
TGTGCCACCAGTGATTCCCAGGACAGATACAAGCCCGGTGGAGGCGAAAAACTGTTTTTT
CATSDSQDRYKPGGGEKLFF
>TRBJ1-2|.|.|TRBV30
TGTGCCTGGCGTCGGGATGGCTACACCTTC
CAWRRDGYTF
>TRBJ2-3|TRBD2|once|TRBV5-6
TGTGCCAGCAGCCTCCCGGGGGGGAGGAATACGCAGTATTTT
CASSLPGGRNTQYF
>TRBJ1-4|TRBD1|.|TRBV27
TGTGCCAGCAGTTTATCCTGGACAGGCTCAAGGGAAAAACTGTTTTTT
CASSLSWTGSREKLFF
>TRBJ1-5|TRBD1|.|TRBV28
TGTGCCAGCAGTCTAATCGACAGGGGAGGTGGAAATCAGCCCCAGCATTTT
CASSLIDRGGGNQPQHF
>TRBJ2-3|.|.|TRBV9
TGTGCCAGCAGCGTTGGGCCGTTAACAGATACGCAGTATTTT
CASSVGPLTDTQYF
>TRBJ2-7|.|.|TRBV21-1
TGTGCCAGTAGGGGTAGCGGGAGAAATAGAATCTCCTACGAGCAGTACTTC
CASRGSGRNRISYEQYF
>TRBJ2-4|.|.|TRBV7-2
TGTGCCAGCAGCTTAGATGAGACCAAAAACATTCAGTACTTC
CASSLDETKNIQYF
>TRBJ1-2|TRBD1|.|TRBV7-9
TGTGCCAGCAGGGGAACGGACAGGGCGGTGACAGATGGCTACACCTTC
CASRGTDRAVTDGYTF
>TRBJ1-1|TRBD1|.|TRBV18
TGTGCCAGCTCGTTTGCCCGGACAGGGGGAACCATGAACACTGAAGCTTTCTTT
CASSFARTGGTMNTEAFF
>TRBJ2-7|.|.|TRBV4-2
TGTGCCAGCAGCCGGGACCTGGGAGGGGGCGAGCAGTACTTC
CASSRDLGGGEQYF
>TRBJ1-1|TRBD1|.|TRBV6-2/TRBV6-3
TGTGCCAGCAGCCGAGGGGGCGAGGCTTTCTTT
CASSRGGEAFF
>TRBJ2-3|TRBD2|.|TRBV30
TGTGCCTGGAGTGTAAGCTCGCGGGAGAGAGATACGCAGTATTTT
CAWSVSSRERDTQYF
>TRBJ2-1|.|many|TRBV4-3
TGCGCCAGCAGTCTCGGGACTGGGGATTTCAATGAGCAGTTCTTC
CASSLGTGDFNEQFF
>TRBJ2-7|TRBD2|.|TRBV7-9
TGTGCCAGCAGCTTTCGGGGGGGAGTCCACGAGCAGTACTTC
CASSFRGGVHEQYF
>TRBJ1-1|.|.|TRBV29-1
TGCAGCGTTGAGATCCTAGACGCTGAAGCTTTCTTT
CSVEILDAEAFF
>TRBJ1-2|.|.|TRBV28
TGTGCCAGCAGTCCCCAGCTAGTTACTAACTATGGCTACACCTTC
CASSPQLVTNYGYTF
>TRBJ1-1|.|.|TRBV10-2
TGCGCCAGCAGAGACAGATCCCTTATGAACACTGAAGCTTTCTTT
CASRDRSLMNTEAFF
>TRBJ2-2|.|.|TRBV30
TGTGCCTGGAGGGCAGGGGTAGCGCAGAACACCGGGGAGCTGTTTTTT
CAWRAGVAQNTGELFF